Each of the 9 T cell receptor beta chains below was sequenced from the same sample in a study of blood T cell repertoires in COVID-19. Some clones are missing from TCRdb's copy, which holds only in-frame ones; the method was immunoSEQ multiplex PCR. The table has some 70,000 clones, approximately 92% seen once; the top ten hold around 13%. Source material: peripheral blood. These receptors originate from a human donor with active COVID-19. The donor label of this sample is uncertain.

V gene TRBV3-1 (or the pseudogene TRBV3-2) combines with J gene TRBJ2-3, with 12 bases fitting TRBD2. Trimming took 10 bases from V and 4 from J; bases not matched to a gene: 6. This CDR3 contains 14 residues. Germline values: CDR1 LGHDT, CDR2 YNNKEL (reference sequence). CDR3 sequence reads: CATRTSGISDTQYF. The CDR3, as DNA: TGTGCCACTCGGACTAGCGGGATATCAGATACGCAGTATTTT.

This clone turned up a few times. The J gene is TRBJ1-1, the V gene TRBV7-9; 7 positions match TRBD1. The CDR3 contains 12 residues. The germline gives CDR1 SEHNR, CDR2 FQNEAQ (reference sequence). The ends lost 7 bases at V and 4 bases at J; junction bases unmatched: 3. The CDR3 DNA reads as TGTGCCAGCATCCAGGGGGTCACTGAAGCTTTCTTT. This sequence encodes CASIQGVTEAFF. Looking up the rest from reference TRBV7-9 and TRBJ1-1 gives the full variable domain: DTGVSQNPRHKITKRGQNVTFRCDPISEHNRLYWYRQTLGQGPEFLTYFQNEAQLEKSRLLSDRFSAERPKGSFSTLEIQRTEQGDSAMYLCASIQGVTEAFFGQGTRLTVV.

The chain uses TRBV5-4 and TRBJ2-5, with 12 bases lining up with TRBD2. The CDR3 runs to 16 residues. The J segment lost 4 bases and the V segment lost 3 bases, leaving 7 bases of the junction unmatched. The germline CDR1 and CDR2 sequences are SGHNT and YYREEE (reference sequence). The CDR3, as DNA: TGTGCCAGCAGCTCCTCGACTAGCGGGAGATCAGAGACCCAGTACTTC. It codes for CASSSSTSGRSETQYF.

This chain joins TRBV28 and TRBJ2-7; tentatively, D is TRBD2 (6 bases). CDR1 is MDHEN and CDR2 is SYDVKM in the germline V gene. The CDR3 runs 16 residues. Deletions cut 7 bases from V and 3 bases from J, with 22 bases between. CDR3 protein: CASNPAGTIFDYEQYF. CDR3 nucleotides: TGTGCCAGCAACCCTGCGGGGACCATCTTCGACTACGAGCAGTACTTC.

This chain joins TRBV5-1 and TRBJ2-7, with 8 bases fitting TRBD2. Per the germline V gene, CDR1 is SGHRS and CDR2 is YFSETQ. V lost 4 bases and J lost 3; bases outside the gene matches: 6. The CDR3 runs 14 residues. CDR3 amino acids: CASSRTGTSYEQYF. The CDR3 DNA is TGCGCCAGCAGCCGAACCGGGACTAGCTACGAGCAGTACTTC.

This chain connects TRBV5-1 to TRBJ1-3; D is unresolved. Germline lookup yields CDR1 SGHRS and CDR2 YFSETQ. This CDR3 is built from 14 residues. Trimming stripped 1 base from V and 4 bases from J, with 9 bases between. The CDR3 sequence: CASSLSVGGNTIYF. CDR3 coding DNA: TGCGCCAGCAGCTTGTCCGTCGGGGGAAACACCATATATTTT. Full variable domain (outside the CDR3, taken from reference TRBV5-1 and TRBJ1-3): KAGVTQTPRYLIKTRGQQVTLSCSPISGHRSVSWYQQTPGQGLQFLFEYFSETQRNKGNFPGRFSGRQFSNSRSEMNVSTLELGDSALYLCASSLSVGGNTIYFGEGSWLTVV.

This chain links TRBV6-5 with TRBJ2-7, with a possible D match to TRBD1 (6 bases). The V and J ends lost 2 bases and 1 base respectively, with 15 bases between them. CDR3 length: 16 amino acids. CDR1 and CDR2 (germline): MNHEY, SVGAGI. Here the CDR3 reads CASSYIRTARSYEQYF. The CDR3 DNA is TGTGCCAGCAGTTACATACGGACAGCCAGATCCTACGAGCAGTACTTC.

This chain joins TRBV7-2 and TRBJ2-7; 8 nucleotides match TRBD2. With 2 bases clipped from V and 6 bases from J, the junction kept 12 bases outside the gene matches. CDR1 SGHTA and CDR2 FQGNSA come from the germline V gene. The CDR3 totals 16 residues. CDR3 in DNA: TGTGCCAGCAGCTTAACCGGGGGGGCGGGCGCGGGCGAGCAGTACTTC. As protein: CASSLTGGAGAGEQYF. The full variable domain, its missing parts supplied by reference TRBV7-2 and TRBJ2-7, is GAGVSQSPSNKVTEKGKDVELRCDPISGHTALYWYRQSLGQGLEFLIYFQGNSAPDKSGLPSDRFSAERTGGSVSTLTIQRTQQEDSAVYLCASSLTGGAGAGEQYFGPGTRLTVT.

The V call is TRBV7-9, the J call TRBJ2-6; 9 bases are shared with TRBD1. This CDR3 has 19 amino acids. Germline V lookup: CDR1 SEHNR, CDR2 FQNEAQ (reference sequence). The V gene end was trimmed by 5 bases and the J gene end by 0 bases; junction bases not matched to a gene: 11. The CDR3 reads CASSGSQGARSSGANVLTF. For the CDR3, the DNA is TGTGCCAGCAGCGGCTCACAGGGGGCGAGGAGCTCTGGGGCCAACGTCCTGACTTTC.